A selection of T cell receptor beta chains follows, all from one sample in a study of radiotherapy plus CTLA-4 blockade in lung cancer. Only in-frame clones appear in the TCRdb table, and some are missing; sequencing was by immunoSEQ multiplex PCR. The table lists about 80,000 clones, around 87% of them singletons. The material was peripheral blood, obtained from a patient treated with radiotherapy plus ipilimumab. Source of these receptors: a human donor with non-small cell lung cancer who had a partial response to radiotherapy plus ipilimumab. CDR3s include the opening cysteine and the closing phenylalanine or tryptophan. The order of the fields is clone size, J gene, D gene, V gene, CDR3 protein, CDR3 DNA. A D gene is named only where the DNA matches it firmly. Clone size is shown for a subset of rows, as once, few, many or a class of expanded clone.

>.|TRBJ2-1|.|TRBV6-1
CASRRLNNEQFF
TGTGCCAGCAGGCGACTCAACAATGAGCAGTTCTTC
>.|TRBJ2-1|.|TRBV7-9
CASSSHIGLSGEQFF
TGTGCCAGCAGCTCCCATATTGGTTTGTCGGGGGAGCAGTTCTTC
>.|TRBJ1-2|.|TRBV5-1
CASSQERSNYGYTF
TGCGCCAGCAGCCAAGAGAGGAGCAACTATGGCTACACCTTC
>.|TRBJ2-1|TRBD2|TRBV6-5
CATSPGLGSNEQFF
TGTGCCACCTCCCCGGGACTAGGGTCCAATGAGCAGTTCTTC
>.|TRBJ2-1|.|TRBV30
CAWRFFSTGSSYNEQFF
TGTGCCTGGAGATTCTTTTCGACAGGCAGCTCCTACAATGAGCAGTTCTTC
>.|TRBJ1-1|.|TRBV28
CASTLSGGAEAFF
TGTGCCAGCACCCTTTCGGGGGGCGCTGAAGCTTTCTTT
>.|TRBJ1-2|TRBD1|TRBV28
CASSLPGGHYGYTF
TGTGCCAGCAGTTTACCAGGGGGACACTATGGCTACACCTTC
>once|TRBJ2-3|.|TRBV11-2
CASSLEPYRDTQYF
TGTGCCAGCAGCTTAGAGCCATACAGAGATACGCAGTATTTT
>few|TRBJ1-5|TRBD1|TRBV28
CASSAPGQGRSNQPQHF
TGTGCCAGCAGCGCCCCTGGACAGGGGCGTAGCAATCAGCCCCAGCATTTT
>.|TRBJ1-5|TRBD1|TRBV28
CASSWTGGLGQPQHF
TGTGCCAGCAGTTGGACAGGGGGATTGGGTCAGCCCCAGCATTTT
>.|TRBJ1-5|TRBD1|TRBV7-2
CASSWTGGAGNQPQHF
TGTGCCAGCAGCTGGACAGGGGGCGCAGGGAATCAGCCCCAGCATTTT
>.|TRBJ2-1|.|TRBV4-1
CASSQGQYSYNEQFF
TGCGCCAGCAGCCAAGGGCAGTACTCCTACAATGAGCAGTTCTTC
>.|TRBJ2-5|TRBD2|TRBV28
CASSLAGAPSGETQYF
TGTGCCAGCAGTTTAGCGGGAGCGCCCTCGGGAGAGACCCAGTACTTC
>.|TRBJ2-1|TRBD2|TRBV4-1
CASSQEFGRGNNEQFF
TGCGCCAGCAGCCAAGAGTTCGGGAGGGGGAACAATGAGCAGTTCTTC
>.|TRBJ2-1|TRBD2|TRBV19
CASSMTTSGSRNEQFF
TGTGCCAGTAGTATGACGACTAGCGGGAGTCGAAATGAGCAGTTCTTC
>.|TRBJ1-2|TRBD1|TRBV9
CASSYLPGQGYGYTF
TGTGCCAGCAGCTACCTACCGGGACAGGGGTATGGCTACACCTTC
>.|TRBJ2-7|TRBD2|TRBV7-6
CASSLGAGGPYEQYF
TGTGCCAGCAGCTTAGGTGCGGGAGGACCCTACGAGCAGTACTTC
>.|TRBJ1-4|TRBD1|TRBV5-5
CASSTIRGANEKLFF
TGTGCCAGCAGCACAATCAGGGGGGCTAATGAAAAACTGTTTTTT
>.|TRBJ2-6|.|TRBV5-1
CASSEGHGSGANVLTF
TGCGCCAGCAGCGAGGGACACGGGTCTGGGGCCAACGTCCTGACTTTC
>.|TRBJ2-3|TRBD2|TRBV29-1
CSALGIGLAGLTDTQYF
TGCAGCGCCCTCGGTATAGGACTAGCGGGCCTCACAGATACGCAGTATTTT
>.|TRBJ1-3|TRBD1|TRBV7-9
CASSSKGQGPIVSGNTIYF
TGTGCCAGCAGCTCCAAGGGACAGGGCCCAATAGTCTCTGGAAACACCATATATTTT
>.|TRBJ2-3|.|TRBV7-6
CASSLGLAVTDTQYF
TGTGCCAGCAGCTTAGGCCTAGCCGTCACAGATACGCAGTATTTT
>few|TRBJ1-2|.|TRBV5-1
CASSLEQNYGYTF
TGCGCCAGCAGCTTGGAACAGAACTATGGCTACACCTTC
>.|TRBJ2-7|.|TRBV5-1
CASSLASGNYEQYF
TGCGCCAGCAGCTTGGCGAGCGGAAACTACGAGCAGTACTTC
>.|TRBJ1-1|.|TRBV6-5
CASSYTQGLHTEAFF
TGTGCCAGCAGTTACACACAGGGTTTGCACACTGAAGCTTTCTTT
>.|TRBJ1-3|.|TRBV6-6
CASSRSGSNTIYF
TGTGCCAGCAGTCGGTCAGGGTCGAACACCATATATTTT
>.|TRBJ1-1|TRBD1|TRBV5-1
CASSKQGAANTEAFF
TGCGCCAGCAGCAAACAGGGGGCCGCGAACACTGAAGCTTTCTTT
>.|TRBJ2-1|.|TRBV12-5
CASGLDIEYDNEQFF
TGTGCTAGTGGTTTGGATATAGAGTATGACAATGAGCAGTTCTTC
>.|TRBJ1-2|.|TRBV6-1
CASSPSRGFNYGYTF
TGTGCCAGCAGCCCCTCTAGGGGGTTCAACTATGGCTACACCTTC
>.|TRBJ2-6|TRBD2|TRBV27
CASSLFSGTSGSGANVLTF
TGTGCCAGCAGTCTTTTCTCCGGGACTAGCGGCTCTGGGGCCAACGTCCTGACTTTC
>.|TRBJ2-3|.|TRBV19
CASSDPDSKPSTDTQYF
TGTGCCAGTAGTGACCCGGACAGCAAGCCTAGCACAGATACGCAGTATTTT
>.|TRBJ2-3|TRBD2|TRBV7-9
CASSRSGLAGGPGTDTQYF
TGTGCCAGCAGCCGGTCGGGACTAGCGGGAGGGCCTGGCACAGATACGCAGTATTTT
>once|TRBJ1-2|TRBD1|TRBV9
CASSDRGQTYGYTF
TGTGCCAGCAGCGACAGGGGGCAGACCTATGGCTACACCTTC
>.|TRBJ2-1|TRBD2|TRBV18
CASSRGLAGDNEQFF
TGTGCCAGCTCCCGAGGACTAGCGGGAGACAATGAGCAGTTCTTC
>.|TRBJ1-5|TRBD1|TRBV28
CASRGTGAGFFWASQPQHF
TGTGCCAGCAGAGGAACAGGGGCTGGATTCTTCTGGGCGAGTCAGCCCCAGCATTTT
>.|TRBJ1-1|TRBD1|TRBV27
CASSRVGQGERAFF
TGTGCCAGCAGTCGCGTGGGACAGGGGGAAAGAGCTTTCTTT
>.|TRBJ1-3|TRBD1|TRBV7-2
CASTNRGRNTIYF
TGTGCCAGCACCAACAGGGGAAGAAACACCATATATTTT
>.|TRBJ1-1|TRBD1|TRBV29-1
CSVERTGGAEAFF
TGCAGCGTTGAGAGGACAGGGGGAGCTGAAGCTTTCTTT
>.|TRBJ1-1|.|TRBV6-1
CASRRDREAFF
TGTGCCAGCAGGAGAGACAGGGAAGCTTTCTTT
>.|TRBJ1-3|TRBD1|TRBV5-1
CASSLTGTGDGNTIYF
TGCGCCAGCAGCTTGACCGGGACAGGGGACGGAAACACCATATATTTT
>.|TRBJ1-5|.|TRBV4-1
CASSQGSGMWQPQHF
TGCGCCAGCAGCCAAGGATCAGGTATGTGGCAGCCCCAGCATTTT
>once|TRBJ1-1|TRBD1|TRBV6-1
CASREGANTEAFF
TGTGCCAGCAGGGAGGGGGCAAACACTGAAGCTTTCTTT
>.|TRBJ1-1|.|TRBV7-2
CASSYFQQAEAFF
TGTGCCAGCAGCTACTTCCAGCAGGCTGAAGCTTTCTTT
>.|TRBJ2-3|TRBD2|TRBV19
CASSRGLNSGRVTDTQYF
TGTGCCAGTAGTAGGGGACTTAATAGCGGGAGAGTCACAGATACGCAGTATTTT
>.|TRBJ2-2|.|TRBV6-5
CASSYGGFTGELFF
TGTGCCAGCAGTTACGGAGGATTCACCGGGGAGCTGTTTTTT
>.|TRBJ1-2|TRBD1|TRBV30
CAWSFWTGGSYGYTF
TGTGCCTGGAGTTTCTGGACAGGGGGCAGCTATGGCTACACCTTC
>.|TRBJ2-3|TRBD1|TRBV28
CASSIRDRGGGTDTQYF
TGTGCCAGCAGTATCCGGGACAGGGGAGGGGGGACAGATACGCAGTATTTT
>.|TRBJ1-1|.|TRBV7-2
CASSLIVTAPNTEAFF
TGTGCCAGCAGCTTAATTGTCACAGCCCCGAACACTGAAGCTTTCTTT
>.|TRBJ2-7|TRBD1|TRBV28
CASSSGGTGGYEQYF
TGTGCCAGCAGCTCCGGGGGGACAGGGGGCTACGAGCAGTACTTC
>.|TRBJ2-1|TRBD2|TRBV5-1
CASSLDLAGAVNEQFF
TGCGCCAGCAGCTTGGATCTAGCGGGAGCGGTCAATGAGCAGTTCTTC
>.|TRBJ2-1|.|TRBV5-6
CASSPGRGRTEQFF
TGTGCCAGCAGCCCGGGACGGGGGAGAACGGAGCAGTTCTTC
>.|TRBJ1-1|.|TRBV27
CASRHIQGKAFF
TGTGCCAGCAGACATATCCAGGGGAAAGCTTTCTTT
>.|TRBJ1-2|TRBD1|TRBV7-9
CASSSTGRYGYTF
TGTGCCAGCAGCTCGACAGGGAGATATGGCTACACCTTC
>.|TRBJ2-5|TRBD2|TRBV28
CATRDIAGVQETQYF
TGTGCCACCAGAGATATAGCGGGAGTACAAGAGACCCAGTACTTC